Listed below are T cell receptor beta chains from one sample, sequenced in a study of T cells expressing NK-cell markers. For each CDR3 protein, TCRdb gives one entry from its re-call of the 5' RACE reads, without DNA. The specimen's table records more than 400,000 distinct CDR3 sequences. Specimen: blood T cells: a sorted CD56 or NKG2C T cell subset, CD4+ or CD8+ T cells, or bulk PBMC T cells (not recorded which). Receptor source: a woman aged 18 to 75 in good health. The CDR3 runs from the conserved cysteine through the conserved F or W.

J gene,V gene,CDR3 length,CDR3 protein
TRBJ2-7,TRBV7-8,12,CASRRDGYEQYF
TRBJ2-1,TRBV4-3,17,CASSQDPALTFSNEQFF
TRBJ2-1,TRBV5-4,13,CASSSYRENEQFF
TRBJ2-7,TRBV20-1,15,CSATQTSGLSYEQYF
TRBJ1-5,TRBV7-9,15,CASSLGGQDRQPQHF
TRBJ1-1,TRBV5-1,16,CASSWQEQGLNTEAFF
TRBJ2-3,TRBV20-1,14,CSARELGFTDTQYF
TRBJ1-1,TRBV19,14,CASKETGFNTEAFF
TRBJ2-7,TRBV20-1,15,CSAREGDHGAYEQYF
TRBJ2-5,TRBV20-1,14,CSAPRDATGETQYF
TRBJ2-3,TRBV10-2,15,CASSELAGYTDTQYF
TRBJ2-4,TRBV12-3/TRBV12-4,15,CASSLGVLGKNIQYF
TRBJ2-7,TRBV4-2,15,CASSGGGAGGYEQYF
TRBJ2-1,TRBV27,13,CASSRDSINEQFF
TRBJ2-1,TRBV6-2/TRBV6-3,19,CASNPRGLAGGLDYNDQFF
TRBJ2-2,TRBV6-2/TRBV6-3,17,CASSQTSGGARTGELFF
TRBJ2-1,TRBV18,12,CASSPGFNEQFF
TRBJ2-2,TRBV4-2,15,CASSQVDRLHGELFF
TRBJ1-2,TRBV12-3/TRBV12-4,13,CASSLDPGGGYTF
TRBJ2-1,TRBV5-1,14,CASSLVLFPNEQFF
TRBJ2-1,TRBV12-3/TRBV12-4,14,CASSPGLARHEQFF
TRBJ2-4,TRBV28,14,CASSSGGSKNIQYF
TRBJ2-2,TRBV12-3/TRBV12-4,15,CASSLGDYYSGELFF
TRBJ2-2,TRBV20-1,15,CSALGTGRGAGELFF
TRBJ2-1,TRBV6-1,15,CASRTGTGGNNEQFF